This T cell receptor (beta chain) is from a study of Graves' ophthalmopathy and Graves' hyperthyroidism. Beta-chain TCR CDR3 regions were amplified from RNA transcripts. HTBI-primed RT-PCR formed the first round, and a multiplex PCR formed the second. TCRdb analysed the multiplex PCR reads with MiXCR anew, one entry per CDR3 protein. This sample has just over 400,000 distinct CDR3 sequences, with around 21% found just once. Overall study findings and caveats: A model built from 13 signatures distinguished ophthalmopathy from stable hyperthyroidism with roughly 85% sensitivity and less than 83% specificity. Most expanded clonotypes from thyroid (those above 0.001 frequency) were also found in blood.

The count of this clonotype is one. What it recognizes is unknown. Stable hyperthyroidism referred to disease that showed no ophthalmopathy within 18 months of follow-up. In this cohort, patients with other autoimmune diseases, uncontrolled infections, pregnancy or lactation were excluded. The TCR originated in a young woman with stable Graves' hyperthyroidism. The specimen was peripheral blood.

DNA for the CDR3: TGTGCCAGCAGCTACACCCGAACGCCGAACACTGAAGCTTTCTTT. Translation: CASSYTRTPNTEAFF. J is TRBJ1-1 and V is TRBV6-2 or TRBV6-3; D is undetermined. Germline V lookup: CDR1 MNHEY, CDR2 SVGEGT. The V end lost 6 bases, the J end lost 1 base, and 15 bases lay between the germline ends. The length of the CDR3 is 15 residues.